The 12 T cell receptor beta chains reported below all come from one sample, sequenced in a study of blood T cell repertoires in COVID-19. The protocol was immunoSEQ multiplex PCR, while the TCRdb copy is restricted to in-frame clones and leaves out a portion. Among approximately 230,000 clones listed, 86% were seen once. The sample taken for sequencing was peripheral blood. The receptors originated from a man aged 25 to 40 who had recovered from COVID-19.

The rearrangement uses TRBV2 and TRBJ1-2; TRBD1 agrees at 10 bases. From germline, CDR1 is SNHLY and CDR2 FYNNEI. The CDR3 has 18 residues. V shed 2 bases, J shed 4 bases, and the junction held 13 bases outside the gene matches. This CDR3 is CASSESVPGQGRGYGYTF. The CDR3 coding sequence is TGTGCCAGCAGTGAATCAGTCCCGGGACAGGGGAGAGGCTATGGCTACACCTTC.

The CDR3 region is CASSTRTGYGALHF. As DNA, the CDR3 is TGTGCCAGCAGTACCCGGACAGGGTATGGGGCCCTCCACTTT. The V and J genes are TRBV6-5 and TRBJ1-6; 8 nucleotides line up with TRBD1. Germline trimming cut 5 bases from V and 14 bases from J; bases unmatched to any gene: 11. The CDR3 contains 14 residues. In germline, CDR1 is MNHEY, CDR2 SVGAGI.

V gene TRBV27 combines with J gene TRBJ1-2; TRBD1 matches at 7 bases. In germline, CDR1 is MNHEY, CDR2 SMNVEV (reference sequence). Trimming at V came to 0 bases and at J to 6 bases, leaving 7 bases not matched to a gene. This CDR3 contains 15 residues. CDR3 in amino acids: CASSLSGGTTHGYTF. CDR3 coding DNA: TGTGCCAGCAGTTTATCAGGGGGCACGACCCATGGCTACACCTTC.

The rearrangement joins TRBV4-1 to TRBJ2-1, with a tentative D call TRBD2 (6 bases). The CDR3 is made up of 14 amino acids. Germline CDR1 and CDR2: MGHRA and YSYEKL. Trimming removed 4 bases at V and 12 bases at J, with 19 bases between. Written as DNA, the CDR3 is TGCGCCAGCAGCCCCGACTGGACTACAGTCGGGCAGTTCTTC. This encodes CASSPDWTTVGQFF.

This chain uses TRBV6-5 with TRBJ2-7; TRBD1 matches 8 bases. V dropped 0 bases and J dropped 5; count of bases not matched to a gene: 6. The CDR3 runs 15 residues. Germline CDR1 and CDR2: MNHEY and SVGAGI. CDR3 coding DNA: TGTGCCAGCAGTTACTCGGCAGGGGGCTCGAACGAGCAGTACTTC. Its protein product is CASSYSAGGSNEQYF.

This sequence joins TRBV19 and TRBJ1-5, with D perhaps TRBD1 (5 bases). This CDR3 spans 13 amino acids. CDR1 and CDR2 (germline): LNHDA, SQIVND (reference sequence). V gave up 7 bases and J gave up 1 base, with 8 bases separating them. This CDR3 is CASNDRSNQPQHF. The CDR3 nucleotides read TGTGCCAGTAACGACAGAAGCAATCAGCCCCAGCATTTT.

This clone is a singleton in its sample. The rearrangement uses TRBV6-4 and TRBJ1-2; 9 bases map to TRBD1. Per the germline V gene, CDR1 is MRHNA and CDR2 is SNTAGT. The CDR3 extends over 14 amino acids. The V and J ends lost 2 bases and 7 bases, in that order; junction bases with no gene match: 5. Written as DNA, the CDR3 is TGTGCCAGCAGTGACCCCAGGACAGGGGTTGGCTACACCTTC. Protein: CASSDPRTGVGYTF.

The sample holds one count of this clone. This chain links TRBV7-8 with TRBJ1-3; D might be TRBD1 (6 bases). Trimming removed 5 bases at V and 0 bases at J, with 17 bases between. The CDR3 runs 17 residues. In germline, CDR1 is SGHVS, CDR2 FQNEAQ. CDR3 coding DNA: TGTGCCAGCAGCCCTATTCGGACAGCCGGCTCTGGAAACACCATATATTTT. This encodes CASSPIRTAGSGNTIYF. The variable domain in full, with the rest retrieved from reference TRBV7-8 and TRBJ1-3, is GAGVSQSPRYKVAKRGQDVALRCDPISGHVSLFWYQQALGQGPEFLTYFQNEAQLDKSGLPSDRFFAERPEGSVSTLKIQRTQQEDSAVYLCASSPIRTAGSGNTIYFGEGSWLTVV.

V and J are TRBV20-1 and TRBJ1-2; D gene ambiguous. V was cut by 3 bases and J by 10 bases, with 21 bases left in between. From germline, CDR1 is DFQATT and CDR2 SNEGSKA (reference sequence). This CDR3 has 14 amino acids. CDR3 DNA: TGCAGTGCTAGTACCCCTACAGCTACTCTTGACTACACCTTC. This sequence encodes CSASTPTATLDYTF.

In this sample, this clone turned up a few times. The chain joins TRBV2 to TRBJ1-5, with D unresolved. The CDR3 has 13 residues. Germline V gene data show CDR1 as SNHLY and CDR2 as FYNNEI. The V and J ends lost 7 bases and 3 bases respectively, with 10 bases between them. This CDR3 is CASNPGPNQPQHF. In nucleotides, the CDR3 is TGTGCCAGCAACCCAGGTCCCAATCAGCCCCAGCATTTT.

The V call is TRBV19, the J call TRBJ2-3, with 7 nucleotides matching TRBD1. Germline CDR1 reads LNHDA; CDR2 reads SQIVND (reference sequence). The CDR3 has 17 residues. Trimming removed 3 bases from V and 1 base from J; junction bases left unmatched: 10. The CDR3 region has the DNA TGTGCCAGTAGTATGTCCACACAGGGGTGGGGCACAGATACGCAGTATTTT. This codes for CASSMSTQGWGTDTQYF.

The chain links TRBV11-3 to TRBJ2-7; TRBD1 aligns across 7 bases. Germline-derived CDR1 and CDR2 are SGHNT and YENEEA. CDR3 length equals 14 residues. V was pared by 4 bases and J by 5 bases, with 8 bases of the junction left unmatched. The CDR3 loop reads CASSSGTERNEQYF. The CDR3, as DNA: TGTGCCAGCAGCTCCGGGACAGAACGGAACGAGCAGTACTTC.